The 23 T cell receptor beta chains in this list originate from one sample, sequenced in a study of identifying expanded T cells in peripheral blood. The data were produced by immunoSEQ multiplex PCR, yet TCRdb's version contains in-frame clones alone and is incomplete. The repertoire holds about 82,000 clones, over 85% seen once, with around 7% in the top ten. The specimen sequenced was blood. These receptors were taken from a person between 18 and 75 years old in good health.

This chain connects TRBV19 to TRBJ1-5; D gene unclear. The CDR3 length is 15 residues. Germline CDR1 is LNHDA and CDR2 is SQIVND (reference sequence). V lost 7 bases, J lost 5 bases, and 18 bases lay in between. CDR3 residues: CASTLGSVGHQPQHF. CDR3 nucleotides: TGTGCCAGTACCCTGGGGTCTGTCGGGCATCAGCCCCAGCATTTT.

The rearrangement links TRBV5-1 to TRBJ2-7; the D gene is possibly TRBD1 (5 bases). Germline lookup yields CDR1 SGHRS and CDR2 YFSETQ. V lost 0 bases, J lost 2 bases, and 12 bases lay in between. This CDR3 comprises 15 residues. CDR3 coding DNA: TGCGCCAGCAGCTTGGTCACTGGGGCTGCCTACGAGCAGTACTTC. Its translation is CASSLVTGAAYEQYF.

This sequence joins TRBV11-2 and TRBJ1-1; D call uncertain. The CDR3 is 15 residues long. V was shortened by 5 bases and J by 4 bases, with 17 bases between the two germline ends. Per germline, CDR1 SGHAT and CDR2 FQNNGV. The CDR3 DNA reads TGTGCCAGCAGCCCCCCCGTGACCGTGGCCACTGAAGCTTTCTTT. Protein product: CASSPPVTVATEAFF.

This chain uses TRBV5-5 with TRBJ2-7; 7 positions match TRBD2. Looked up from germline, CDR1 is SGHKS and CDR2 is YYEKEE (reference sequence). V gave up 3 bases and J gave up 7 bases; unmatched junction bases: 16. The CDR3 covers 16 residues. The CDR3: CASSWGPVGLRMEQYF. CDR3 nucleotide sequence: TGTGCCAGCAGCTGGGGACCTGTGGGACTACGTATGGAGCAGTACTTC. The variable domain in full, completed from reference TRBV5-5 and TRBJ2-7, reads DAGVTQSPTHLIKTRGQQVTLRCSPISGHKSVSWYQQVLGQGPQFIFQYYEKEERGRGNFPDRFSARQFPNYSSELNVNALLLGDSALYLCASSWGPVGLRMEQYFGPGTRLTVT.

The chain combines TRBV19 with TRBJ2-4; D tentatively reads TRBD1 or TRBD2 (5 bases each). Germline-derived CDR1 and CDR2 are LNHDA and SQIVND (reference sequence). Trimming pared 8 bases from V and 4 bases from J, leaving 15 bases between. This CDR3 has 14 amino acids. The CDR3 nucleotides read TGTGCCAGTGGGGGACCGATCGGAAAAAACATTCAGTACTTC. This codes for CASGGPIGKNIQYF.

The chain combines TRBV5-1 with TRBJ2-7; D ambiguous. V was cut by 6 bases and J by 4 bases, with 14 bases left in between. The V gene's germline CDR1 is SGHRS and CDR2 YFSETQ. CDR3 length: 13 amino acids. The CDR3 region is CASNEDFGYEQYF. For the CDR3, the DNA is TGCGCCAGCAACGAGGATTTTGGTTACGAGCAGTACTTC.

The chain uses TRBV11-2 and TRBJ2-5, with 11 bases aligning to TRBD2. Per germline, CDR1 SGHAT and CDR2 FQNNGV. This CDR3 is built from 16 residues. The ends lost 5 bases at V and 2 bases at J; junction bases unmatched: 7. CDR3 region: CASSPMGLAAQETQYF. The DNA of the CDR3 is TGTGCCAGCAGCCCCATGGGACTAGCGGCACAAGAGACCCAGTACTTC.

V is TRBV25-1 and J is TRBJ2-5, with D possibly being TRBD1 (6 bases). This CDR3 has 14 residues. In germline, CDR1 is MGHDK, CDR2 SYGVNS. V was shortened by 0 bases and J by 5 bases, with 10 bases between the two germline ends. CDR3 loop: CASSEYGGSETQYF. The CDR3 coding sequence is TGTGCCAGCAGTGAATATGGGGGCTCCGAGACCCAGTACTTC. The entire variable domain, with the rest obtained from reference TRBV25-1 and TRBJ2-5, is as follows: EADIYQTPRYLVIGTGKKITLECSQTMGHDKMYWYQQDPGMELHLIHYSYGVNSTEKGDLSSESTVSRIRTEHFPLTLESARPSHTSQYLCASSEYGGSETQYFGPGTRLLVL.

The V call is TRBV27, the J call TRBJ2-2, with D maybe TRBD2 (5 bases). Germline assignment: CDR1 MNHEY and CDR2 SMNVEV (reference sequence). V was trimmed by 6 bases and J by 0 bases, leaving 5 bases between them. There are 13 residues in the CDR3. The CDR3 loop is CASRTTNTGELFF. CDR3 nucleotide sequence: TGTGCCAGCAGGACTACGAACACCGGGGAGCTGTTTTTT.

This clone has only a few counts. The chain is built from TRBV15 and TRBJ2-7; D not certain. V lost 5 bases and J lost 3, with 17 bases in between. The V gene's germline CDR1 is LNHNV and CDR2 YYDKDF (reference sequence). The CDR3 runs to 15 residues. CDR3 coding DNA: TGTGCCACCAGCCCCAATGGGCTACCAAGCTACGAGCAGTACTTC. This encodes CATSPNGLPSYEQYF.

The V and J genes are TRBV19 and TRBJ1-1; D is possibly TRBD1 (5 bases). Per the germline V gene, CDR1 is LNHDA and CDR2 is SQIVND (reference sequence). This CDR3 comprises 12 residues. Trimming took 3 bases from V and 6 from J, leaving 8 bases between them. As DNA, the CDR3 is TGTGCCAGTAGTATTGGGGGGGCTGAAGCTTTCTTT. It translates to CASSIGGAEAFF.

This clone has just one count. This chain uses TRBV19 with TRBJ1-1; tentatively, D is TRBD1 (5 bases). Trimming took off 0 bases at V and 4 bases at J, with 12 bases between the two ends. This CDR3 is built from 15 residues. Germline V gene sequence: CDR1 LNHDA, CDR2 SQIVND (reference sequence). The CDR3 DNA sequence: TGTGCCAGTAGTATAGATGGAGGGGTGGGCACTGAAGCTTTCTTT. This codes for CASSIDGGVGTEAFF.

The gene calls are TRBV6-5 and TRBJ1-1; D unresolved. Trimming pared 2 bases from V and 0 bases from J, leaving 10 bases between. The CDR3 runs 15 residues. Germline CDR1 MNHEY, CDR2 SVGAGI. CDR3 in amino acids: CASSYTRLMNTEAFF. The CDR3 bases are TGTGCCAGCAGTTACACGCGATTGATGAACACTGAAGCTTTCTTT.

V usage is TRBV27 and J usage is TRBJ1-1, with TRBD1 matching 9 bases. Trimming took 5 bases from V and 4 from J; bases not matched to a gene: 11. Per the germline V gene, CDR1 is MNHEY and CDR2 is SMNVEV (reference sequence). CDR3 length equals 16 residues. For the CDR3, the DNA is TGTGCCAGCAGTCCACGTACCGGGACAGGGACCACTGAAGCTTTCTTT. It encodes CASSPRTGTGTTEAFF.

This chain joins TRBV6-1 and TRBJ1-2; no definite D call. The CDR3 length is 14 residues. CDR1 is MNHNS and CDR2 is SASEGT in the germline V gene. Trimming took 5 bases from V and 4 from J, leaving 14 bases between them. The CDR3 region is CASSTSLSGYGYTF. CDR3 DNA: TGTGCCAGCAGTACAAGTCTGTCCGGCTATGGCTACACCTTC.

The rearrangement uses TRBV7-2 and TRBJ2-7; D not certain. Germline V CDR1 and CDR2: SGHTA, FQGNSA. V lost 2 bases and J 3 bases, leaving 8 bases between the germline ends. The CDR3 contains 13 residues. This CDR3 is CASSLNPYYEQYF. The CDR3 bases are TGTGCCAGCAGCTTAAACCCTTACTACGAGCAGTACTTC.

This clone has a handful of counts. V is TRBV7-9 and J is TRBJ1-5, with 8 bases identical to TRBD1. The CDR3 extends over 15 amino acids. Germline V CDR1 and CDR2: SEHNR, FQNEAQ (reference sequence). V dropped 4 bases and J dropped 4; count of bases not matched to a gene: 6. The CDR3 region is CASSSTGGRNQPQHF. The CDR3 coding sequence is TGTGCCAGCAGCTCCACAGGGGGAAGAAATCAGCCCCAGCATTTT.

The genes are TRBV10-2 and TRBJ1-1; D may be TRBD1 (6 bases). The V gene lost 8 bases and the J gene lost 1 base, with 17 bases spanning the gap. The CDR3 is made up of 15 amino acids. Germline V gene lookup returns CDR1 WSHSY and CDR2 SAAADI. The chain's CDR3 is CASGETTDRNTEAFF. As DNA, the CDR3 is TGCGCCAGCGGGGAAACGACGGACAGGAACACTGAAGCTTTCTTT.

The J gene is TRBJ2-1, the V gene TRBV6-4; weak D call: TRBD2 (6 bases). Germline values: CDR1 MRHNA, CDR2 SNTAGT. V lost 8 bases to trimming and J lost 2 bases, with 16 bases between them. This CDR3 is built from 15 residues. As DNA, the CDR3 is TGTGCCAGCTCCGGGACTCCAACGGCCTACAATGAGCAGTTCTTC. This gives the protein CASSGTPTAYNEQFF.

The CDR3 coding sequence is TGTGCCGCACTTTCAGGGGGCGAGAACACTGAAGCTTTCTTT. Translation: CAALSGGENTEAFF. The V gene is TRBV28, the J gene TRBJ1-1; 8 bases are a match to TRBD1. The junction had 9 bases not matched to a gene; V was cut back by 11 bases and J by 1 base. The germline V gene has CDR1 MDHEN and CDR2 SYDVKM. The CDR3 contains 14 residues.

In DNA, the CDR3 is TGTGCCAGTAGTATTGATCCGGGAAACACAGATACGCAGTATTTT. Protein: CASSIDPGNTDTQYF. The chain employs TRBV19 and TRBJ2-3; the D gene is possibly TRBD2 (5 bases). Germline V gene data show CDR1 as LNHDA and CDR2 as SQIVND (reference sequence). With 3 bases removed from V and 2 bases from J, the gap between germline ends came to 12 bases. This CDR3 has 15 amino acids. Looking up the rest from reference TRBV19 and TRBJ2-3 gives the full variable domain: DGGITQSPKYLFRKEGQNVTLSCEQNLNHDAMYWYRQDPGQGLRLIYYSQIVNDFQKGDIAEGYSVSREKKESFPLTVTSAQKNPTAFYLCASSIDPGNTDTQYFGPGTRLTVL.

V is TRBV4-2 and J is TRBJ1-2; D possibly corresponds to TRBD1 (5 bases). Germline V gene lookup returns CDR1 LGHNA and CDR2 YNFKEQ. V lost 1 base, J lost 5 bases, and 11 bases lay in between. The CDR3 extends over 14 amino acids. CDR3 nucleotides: TGTGCCAGCAGCCAAGGGGACGGAGGATATGGCTACACCTTC. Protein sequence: CASSQGDGGYGYTF.

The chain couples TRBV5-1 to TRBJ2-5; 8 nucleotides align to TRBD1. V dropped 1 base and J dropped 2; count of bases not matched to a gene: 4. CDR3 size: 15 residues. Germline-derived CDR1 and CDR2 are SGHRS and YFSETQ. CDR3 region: CASSLTGTGQETQYF. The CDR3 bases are TGCGCCAGCAGCTTGACCGGGACAGGTCAAGAGACCCAGTACTTC.